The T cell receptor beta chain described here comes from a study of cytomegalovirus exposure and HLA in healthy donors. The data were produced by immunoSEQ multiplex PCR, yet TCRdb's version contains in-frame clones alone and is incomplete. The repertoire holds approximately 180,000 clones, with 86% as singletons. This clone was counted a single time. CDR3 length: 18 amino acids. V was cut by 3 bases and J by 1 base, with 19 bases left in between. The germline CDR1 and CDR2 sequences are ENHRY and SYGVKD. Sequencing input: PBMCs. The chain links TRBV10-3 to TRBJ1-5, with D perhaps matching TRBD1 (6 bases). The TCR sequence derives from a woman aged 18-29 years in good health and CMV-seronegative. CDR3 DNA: TGTGCCATCAGTGAACGTCCTACAGGGTCTCCCAGCAATCAGCCCCAGCATTTT. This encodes CAISERPTGSPSNQPQHF.